Shown below are 24 T cell receptor beta chains from a single sample sequenced in a study of response to subunit inactivated influenza vaccine. One entry per CDR3 protein, called by TCRdb with MiXCR from the RT-PCR reads. The repertoire holds roughly 670,000 distinct CDR3 sequences, with 14% as singletons. This material consisted of PBMCs from blood, taken less than 15 days before vaccination. These receptors all stem from a man aged 45-65 years who received an inactivated influenza vaccine.

The chain combines TRBV5-5 with TRBJ2-7, with 7 bases fitting TRBD1. The CDR3 runs 14 residues. V dropped 4 bases and J dropped 6; count of bases not matched to a gene: 10. From germline, CDR1 is SGHKS and CDR2 YYEKEE (reference sequence). Written as DNA, the CDR3 is TGTGCCAGCAGCCTACCCCGACAGGGCAGCGAGCAGTACTTC. Amino acid sequence: CASSLPRQGSEQYF.

J is TRBJ1-1 and V is TRBV6-5; 8 bases fit TRBD1. CDR1 MNHEY and CDR2 SVGAGI come from the germline V gene. With V trimmed by 2 bases and J by 0 bases, 5 bases remained unmatched. The CDR3 has 16 amino acids. The CDR3 reads CASSYGQGSMNTEAFF. The CDR3, as DNA: TGTGCCAGCAGTTACGGACAGGGCTCTATGAACACTGAAGCTTTCTTT.

V and J are TRBV6-5 and TRBJ2-2; 10 nucleotides line up with TRBD1. From germline, CDR1 is MNHEY and CDR2 SVGAGI. Trimming at V came to 4 bases and at J to 4 bases, leaving 6 bases not matched to a gene. The CDR3 spans 16 residues. The CDR3: CASSFRQGAGTGELFF. CDR3 in DNA: TGTGCCAGCAGTTTCCGACAGGGGGCTGGCACCGGGGAGCTGTTTTTT.

Only a few counts were recorded for this clonotype. The CDR3 nucleotides are TGCGCCAGCAGCCCTCTGGGACAGCGCTATGGCTACACCTTC. This encodes CASSPLGQRYGYTF. The genes are TRBV4-3 and TRBJ1-2; 7 bases line up with TRBD1. V trimming: 4 bases; J trimming: 4 bases; junction bases outside the gene matches: 6. The germline V gene encodes CDR1 LGHNA and CDR2 YSLEER. The CDR3 loop spans 14 amino acids.

V gene TRBV20-1 combines with J gene TRBJ2-1; the match to TRBD1 covers 8 bases. Germline CDR1 is DFQATT and CDR2 is SNEGSKA (reference sequence). After removal of 6 bases from V and 4 bases from J, the junction contained 5 bases not matched to a gene. This CDR3 has 13 amino acids. The CDR3 DNA reads TGCAGTGCCCCGGGACAGGTATACAATGAGCAGTTCTTC. Translating it yields CSAPGQVYNEQFF.

This clonotype turned up a few times. This sequence joins TRBV12-3 or TRBV12-4 and TRBJ2-1; D possibly corresponds to TRBD2 (6 bases). Trimming left V 7 bases short and J 0 bases short, with 13 bases between. The CDR3 consists of 15 residues. The CDR3 nucleotides are TGTGCCAGCAATTTGGACGGGGGCTCCTACAATGAGCAGTTCTTC. Amino acid sequence: CASNLDGGSYNEQFF.

This clonotype has a handful of counts. J is TRBJ2-1 and V is TRBV20-1, with 11 bases matching TRBD1. V lost 5 bases, J lost 9 bases, and 12 bases stayed unmatched. The CDR3 is made up of 15 amino acids. Per germline, CDR1 DFQATT and CDR2 SNEGSKA (reference sequence). This CDR3 reads CSAESGTGGPGEQFF. The DNA of the CDR3 is TGCAGTGCTGAGTCCGGGACAGGGGGACCGGGTGAGCAGTTCTTC.

In this sample, this clonotype turned up a few times. The gene calls are TRBV5-1 and TRBJ1-1, with D hard to call. The CDR3 consists of 13 residues. Trimming cost V 4 bases and J 1 base, with 8 bases left between them. Germline lookup yields CDR1 SGHRS and CDR2 YFSETQ. Here the CDR3 DNA reads TGCGCCAGCAGCCGGAGCGGGAACACTGAAGCTTTCTTT. This encodes CASSRSGNTEAFF.

This rearrangement joins TRBV7-8 to TRBJ2-7; D perhaps matches TRBD2 (7 bases). The germline V and J ends were trimmed by 1 base and 3 bases, with 19 bases remaining between them. The CDR3 totals 17 residues. Germline V gene lookup returns CDR1 SGHVS and CDR2 FQNEAQ. The chain's CDR3 is CASSLVSGGGGNYEQYF. Written as DNA, the CDR3 is TGTGCCAGCAGCTTAGTTTCGGGCGGCGGGGGCAACTACGAGCAGTACTTC.

The V gene is TRBV10-3, the J gene TRBJ2-3; possibly TRBD1 for D (5 bases). The CDR3 length is 16 residues. Germline V lookup: CDR1 ENHRY, CDR2 SYGVKD. The ends were cut back, 3 bases at V and 1 base at J, with 14 bases in the middle. The CDR3 sequence: CAISDVRELGTDTQYF. CDR3 DNA sequence: TGTGCCATCAGTGACGTCAGGGAATTGGGCACAGATACGCAGTATTTT.

The rearrangement uses TRBV6-2 or TRBV6-3 and TRBJ1-1, with a weak D call TRBD1 (6 bases). The germline V gene encodes CDR1 MNHEY and CDR2 SVGEGT. V lost 5 bases and J 0 bases, leaving 16 bases between the germline ends. The CDR3 is 16 residues long. CDR3 sequence (DNA): TGTGCCAGCAGTCGCTGGACAGATCTCATGAACACTGAAGCTTTCTTT. Amino acid sequence: CASSRWTDLMNTEAFF.

This clonotype was counted many times. The rearrangement links TRBV18 to TRBJ2-1; a weak D match, TRBD2 (6 bases). This CDR3 contains 15 residues. V was clipped by 3 bases and J by 6 bases, with 15 bases between them. Germline CDR1 is KGHSH and CDR2 is LQKENI. The CDR3 sequence is CASSPLPGEGNEQFF. CDR3 in DNA: TGTGCCAGCTCACCTCTACCGGGAGAGGGCAATGAGCAGTTCTTC.

This clonotype showed up just a few times. The chain combines TRBV28 with TRBJ2-5; TRBD2 aligns across 7 bases. The CDR3 extends over 17 amino acids. The V gene end was trimmed by 4 bases and the J gene end by 5 bases; junction bases not matched to a gene: 16. Germline-derived CDR1 and CDR2 are MDHEN and SYDVKM. This chain's CDR3 is CASSYPPGRPSGETQYF. The CDR3 DNA is TGTGCCAGCAGTTACCCTCCCGGGAGGCCCTCCGGGGAGACCCAGTACTTC. The full variable domain, in which reference TRBV28 and TRBJ2-5 provide the parts outside the CDR3, is DVKVTQSSRYLVKRTGEKVFLECVQDMDHENMFWYRQDPGLGLRLIYFSYDVKMKEKGDIPEGYSVSREKKERFSLILESASTNQTSMYLCASSYPPGRPSGETQYFGPGTRLLVL.

V and J are TRBV11-2 and TRBJ2-3; D gene unclear. This CDR3 is 13 amino acids long. Trimming took 4 bases from V and 2 from J, leaving 7 bases between them. Germline-derived CDR1 and CDR2 are SGHAT and FQNNGV. DNA for the CDR3: TGTGCCAGCAGCTCTAGTTTCACAGATACGCAGTATTTT. Amino acid sequence: CASSSSFTDTQYF.

About this clonotype itself: The junction and the germline gene differ at one end; a read error may be behind it. V gene TRBV7-2 combines with J gene TRBJ2-1; D may be TRBD2 (5 bases). This CDR3 is 15 amino acids long. The germline CDR1 and CDR2 sequences are SGHTA and FQGNSA. CDR3 coding DNA: TGTGCCAGCAGCTTGGCGGGTCAGATCTACAATGAGCAGTGCTTC. This gives the protein CASSLAGQIYNEQCF.

In its sample, this clonotype was seen a few times. The gene calls are TRBV11-2 and TRBJ2-1, with 9 bases that match TRBD2. V shed 5 bases, J shed 0 bases, and the junction held 14 bases outside the gene matches. CDR3 length equals 19 residues. The germline CDR1 and CDR2 sequences are SGHAT and FQNNGV. In DNA, the CDR3 is TGTGCCAGCAGCATCACTAGCGGGCGGAACCCTTTCTCCTACAATGAGCAGTTCTTC. Its protein product is CASSITSGRNPFSYNEQFF.

The chain uses TRBV6-1 and TRBJ2-5; 7 bases match TRBD2. Germline CDR1 reads MNHNS; CDR2 reads SASEGT. V lost 11 bases to trimming and J lost 5 bases; unmatched junction nucleotides: 11. This CDR3 is 13 amino acids long. CDR3 protein: CALGGDRSETQYF. CDR3 DNA sequence: TGTGCCCTGGGGGGGGACCGATCGGAGACCCAGTACTTC.

The J gene is TRBJ1-1, the V gene TRBV20-1; D remains ambiguous. V gave up 1 base and J gave up 0 bases, with 9 bases separating them. CDR1 DFQATT and CDR2 SNEGSKA come from the germline V gene (reference sequence). The CDR3 spans 14 residues. CDR3 DNA sequence: TGCAGTGCTAGAGCGCCCGGATTGAACACTGAAGCTTTCTTT. Protein product: CSARAPGLNTEAFF.

This clonotype was recorded a few times. The chain combines TRBV7-2 with TRBJ2-1; a weak D match, TRBD2 (5 bases). Trimming pared 1 base from V and 11 bases from J, leaving 15 bases between. This CDR3 comprises 14 residues. Germline V gives CDR1 SGHTA, CDR2 FQGNSA. CDR3 sequence reads: CASSLGAGTLKQFF. CDR3 coding DNA: TGTGCCAGCAGCTTAGGGGCGGGTACGTTAAAGCAGTTCTTC.

This clonotype was observed a handful of times. This chain joins TRBV4-2 and TRBJ2-2; D is ambiguous. V lost 0 bases, J lost 4 bases, and 6 bases lay in between. Germline V lookup: CDR1 LGHNA, CDR2 YNFKEQ. The CDR3 has 14 amino acids. The CDR3 is CASSQERVTGELFF. Here the CDR3 DNA reads TGTGCCAGCAGCCAAGAAAGGGTCACCGGGGAGCTGTTTTTT.

This clonotype was recorded a few times. The CDR3 is CASSIGGDGPQYF. The CDR3, as DNA: TGTGCCAGTAGTATCGGAGGGGACGGACCGCAGTATTTT. This chain links TRBV19 with TRBJ2-3; TRBD2 is a possible D gene (6 bases). Germline CDR1 is LNHDA and CDR2 is SQIVND (reference sequence). This CDR3 comprises 13 residues. Trimming pared 3 bases from V and 10 bases from J, leaving 14 bases between.

This clonotype was found a few times. The rearrangement joins TRBV20-1 to TRBJ1-2; D is ambiguous. V gave up 2 bases and J gave up 8 bases, with 12 bases separating them. The CDR3 totals 12 residues. Germline V CDR1 and CDR2: DFQATT, SNEGSKA (reference sequence). This CDR3 is CSARQNLGGYTF. The CDR3 DNA follows: TGCAGTGCTAGACAGAACTTGGGGGGCTACACCTTC.

The chain employs TRBV29-1 and TRBJ2-7; D perhaps matches TRBD1 (5 bases). The V and J ends lost 2 bases and 3 bases respectively, with 8 bases between them. The CDR3 has 12 residues. Germline V CDR1 and CDR2: SQVTM, ANQGSEA. The CDR3 DNA reads as TGCAGCGTTGAAACAGGTTACTACGAGCAGTACTTC. Translating gives CSVETGYYEQYF.

The chain recombines TRBV6-1 with TRBJ2-7, with 7 bases matching TRBD1. CDR1 is MNHNS and CDR2 is SASEGT in the germline V gene. The CDR3 runs to 13 residues. V gave up 6 bases and J gave up 4 bases; unmatched junction bases: 6. The CDR3 sequence is CASRTTGVYEQYF. The CDR3 coding sequence is TGTGCCAGCAGGACCACAGGGGTGTACGAGCAGTACTTC.